This T cell receptor (beta chain) was sequenced for a study of control samples from healthy donors and cancer patients. The V gene lost 0 bases and the J gene lost 0 bases, with 2 bases spanning the gap. CDR1 is GTSNPN, CDR2 SVGIG, per germline (reference sequence). The CDR3 consists of 12 residues. Generated by immunoSEQ multiplex PCR, the TCRdb table keeps only in-frame clones and is missing some. Among around 100,000 clones listed, approximately 90% were seen once. This sequence was found in a man aged 25 to 40 in good health. The V call is TRBV30, the J call TRBJ1-1; no reliable D call. The source material was blood. CDR3 sequence reads: CAWSVLNTEAFF. The CDR3 bases are TGTGCCTGGAGTGTATTGAACACTGAAGCTTTCTTT.